This TCR beta chain was sequenced for a study of CD8+CD57+ T cells in acquired aplastic anemia. Background on the study: DNA from sorted CD4+ and CD8+ cells averaged around 3 ug.

Trimming left V 6 bases short and J 5 bases short, with 11 bases between. This CDR3 has 13 amino acids. The V gene's germline CDR1 is MNHNS and CDR2 SASEGT. The study's findings and limits: Patients and controls were found to share twenty-nine CD8+ CDR3 sequences. No significant patient-versus-control difference appeared in CD8+ Simpson's diversity.

According to the study, genomic DNA was the template for TCR beta VDJ and CDR3 profiling. TCRdb ran MiXCR on the reads and lists one entry per CDR3 protein. The sample carries approximately 180,000 distinct CDR3 sequences, around half recorded once. Sequencing was done on patients that had shown CD8+CD57+ cell expansion by flow cytometry. There were no patients without severe acquired aplastic anemia. In this sample, this clonotype turned up many times. Its matching antigen is unknown. This sequence originates from a human donor with aplastic anemia. The sequenced material came from sorted CD4+, CD8+, or CD8+CD57+ T cells (not recorded which) from PBMCs. The V gene is TRBV6-1, the J gene TRBJ1-5, with D possibly being TRBD1 (6 bases). CDR3 sequence (DNA): TGTGCCAGCAGGGGACAACCTCATCAGCCCCAGCATTTT. It encodes CASRGQPHQPQHF.